Listed here are 24 T cell receptor beta chains from one sample, sequenced in a study of blood T cell repertoires in COVID-19. Produced via immunoSEQ multiplex PCR; TCRdb's table is partial and in-frame only. The sample lists nearly 250,000 clones; about 84% were seen once. Sequencing was done on a sample of PBMCs or T cells enriched from blood (not recorded which). These receptors were obtained from a woman aged 50 to 65 who had recovered from COVID-19.

The chain links TRBV2 to TRBJ1-3; the D gene is possibly TRBD1 (5 bases). This CDR3 spans 13 amino acids. The V end was cut by 6 bases, the J end by 0 bases, with 6 bases between. Germline CDR1 and CDR2: SNHLY and FYNNEI. CDR3 sequence: CASRTGSGNTIYF. The CDR3 DNA sequence: TGTGCCAGCAGAACAGGCTCTGGAAACACCATATATTTT.

The chain carries TRBV7-9 and TRBJ2-5, with D perhaps matching TRBD1 (6 bases). Germline-derived CDR1 and CDR2 are SEHNR and FQNEAQ (reference sequence). V was pared by 5 bases and J by 0 bases, with 10 bases between. The CDR3 has 14 residues. The chain's CDR3 is CASSHRDNQETQYF. For the CDR3, the DNA is TGTGCCAGCAGCCACCGGGACAACCAAGAGACCCAGTACTTC.

This chain connects TRBV24-1 to TRBJ2-3, with a tentative D call TRBD2 (6 bases). Germline V gene sequence: CDR1 KGHDR, CDR2 SFDVKD. The V and J ends lost 2 bases and 5 bases respectively, with 16 bases between them. The CDR3 is 16 amino acids. Here the CDR3 reads CATSDSSAIGGDTQYF. In nucleotides, the CDR3 is TGTGCCACCAGTGATTCTAGCGCGATTGGGGGAGATACGCAGTATTTT.

This clone was counted once. The DNA for the CDR3 is TGTGCCAGCAGCTTGTATAACAGGGTCGAACCTGAAGCTTTCTTT. Amino acids: CASSLYNRVEPEAFF. This rearrangement joins TRBV13 to TRBJ1-1; a possible D gene is TRBD1 (6 bases). The V and J ends lost 3 bases and 6 bases respectively, with 17 bases between them. Germline V gene lookup returns CDR1 PRHDT and CDR2 FYEKMQ (reference sequence). The CDR3 consists of 15 residues.

This sequence joins TRBV7-9 and TRBJ2-4; 9 bases align to TRBD2. The germline CDR1 and CDR2 sequences are SEHNR and FQNEAQ (reference sequence). This CDR3 spans 14 amino acids. Unmatched junction bases numbered 0, after V lost 2 bases and J lost 4 bases. CDR3 residues: CASSLTSGKNIQYF. The CDR3 coding sequence is TGTGCCAGCAGCTTAACTAGCGGGAAAAACATTCAGTACTTC.

Here the CDR3 DNA reads TGCGCCAGCAGCCAACAATGGAGCTCTGGAAACACCATATATTTT. Protein product: CASSQQWSSGNTIYF. The J gene is TRBJ1-3, the V gene TRBV5-1; D gene unclear. Trimming took 4 bases from V and 0 from J, leaving 11 bases between them. Germline V gene data show CDR1 as SGHRS and CDR2 as YFSETQ. The CDR3 contains 15 residues.

V usage is TRBV6-6 and J usage is TRBJ2-1; TRBD2 aligns across 12 bases. V was pared by 6 bases and J by 0 bases, with 3 bases of the junction left unmatched. The CDR3 has 16 residues. The V gene's germline CDR1 is MNHNY and CDR2 SVGAGI (reference sequence). The chain's CDR3 is CASSSTSGSSYNEQFF. The CDR3 nucleotides are TGTGCCAGCAGCTCGACTAGCGGGAGCTCCTACAATGAGCAGTTCTTC.

J is TRBJ1-6 and V is TRBV5-1; the D is unclear. Trimming shortened V by 0 bases and J by 4 bases, and 8 bases separated the two germline ends. CDR3 length: 15 amino acids. The germline V gene has CDR1 SGHRS and CDR2 YFSETQ. CDR3 in DNA: TGCGCCAGCAGCTTGGTACAGCCTTATAATTCACCCCTCCACTTT. This sequence encodes CASSLVQPYNSPLHF. Based on the CDR3 plus reference TRBV5-1 and TRBJ1-6, the full variable domain is KAGVTQTPRYLIKTRGQQVTLSCSPISGHRSVSWYQQTPGQGLQFLFEYFSETQRNKGNFPGRFSGRQFSNSRSEMNVSTLELGDSALYLCASSLVQPYNSPLHFGNGTRLTVT.

V usage is TRBV9 and J usage is TRBJ1-1; 10 positions agree with TRBD1. V dropped 4 bases and J dropped 1; count of bases not matched to a gene: 13. CDR3 length: 18 amino acids. In germline, CDR1 is SGDLS, CDR2 YYNGEE. CDR3 protein: CASSKRPGTGARNTEAFF. The CDR3 region has the DNA TGTGCCAGCAGCAAACGTCCCGGGACAGGGGCCAGGAACACTGAAGCTTTCTTT.

The gene calls are TRBV7-8 and TRBJ2-1, with TRBD2 as a possible D gene (5 bases). Germline assignment: CDR1 SGHVS and CDR2 FQNEAQ. Trimming took off 5 bases at V and 6 bases at J, with 20 bases between the two ends. The CDR3 is made up of 16 amino acids. The CDR3: CASSPRLAEDRNEQFF. CDR3 bases: TGTGCCAGCAGCCCCCGGCTAGCTGAAGATCGCAATGAGCAGTTCTTC.

The chain employs TRBV7-6 and TRBJ2-3; D may be TRBD2 (5 bases). The ends were cut back, 1 base at V and 4 bases at J, with 12 bases in the middle. Germline CDR1 and CDR2: SGHVS and FNYEAQ. The CDR3 is made up of 15 amino acids. CDR3 nucleotide sequence: TGTGCCAGCAGCTTAGTGGGTCTAGCTGCAGATACGCAGTATTTT. Translated, it gives CASSLVGLAADTQYF. The whole variable domain, filled in from reference TRBV7-6 and TRBJ2-3, reads GAGVSQSPRYKVTKRGQDVALRCDPISGHVSLYWYRQALGQGPEFLTYFNYEAQQDKSGLPNDRFSAERPEGSISTLTIQRTEQRDSAMYRCASSLVGLAADTQYFGPGTRLTVL.

The genes are TRBV6-5 and TRBJ2-4; D perhaps matches TRBD2 (5 bases). The CDR3 sequence is 13 residues long. Germline CDR1 and CDR2: MNHEY and SVGAGI. Trimming left V 8 bases short and J 2 bases short, with 10 bases between. The CDR3 DNA sequence: TGTGCCAGCCAGAGAGGGACCAAAAACATTCAGTACTTC. Amino acid sequence: CASQRGTKNIQYF.

The genes are TRBV15 and TRBJ2-1; TRBD2 agrees at 14 bases. CDR3 length equals 16 residues. V shed 3 bases, J shed 7 bases, and the junction held 5 bases outside the gene matches. The germline CDR1 and CDR2 sequences are LNHNV and YYDKDF (reference sequence). The CDR3 reads CATSRGGTSGSNEQFF. The CDR3, as DNA: TGTGCCACCAGCAGGGGAGGGACTAGCGGGAGTAATGAGCAGTTCTTC.

The rearrangement links TRBV19 to TRBJ1-2; 9 bases are a match to TRBD1. Germline V gene data show CDR1 as LNHDA and CDR2 as SQIVND (reference sequence). The V gene end was trimmed by 4 bases and the J gene end by 8 bases; junction bases not matched to a gene: 8. The CDR3 contains 14 residues. The CDR3 DNA sequence: TGTGCCAGTAGTAGCCCGGGACAGGGCCCCGGCTACACCTTC. As protein: CASSSPGQGPGYTF.

This clone is a singleton in its sample. The J gene is TRBJ2-1, the V gene TRBV7-2, with D possibly TRBD1 on 6 matching bases. The CDR3 contains 12 residues. The V gene's germline CDR1 is SGHTA and CDR2 FQGNSA. V gave up 3 bases and J gave up 9 bases, with 9 bases separating them. This chain's CDR3 is CASSFQGFEQFF. The CDR3 DNA is TGTGCCAGCAGCTTCCAGGGGTTTGAGCAGTTCTTC.

This sequence joins TRBV18 and TRBJ2-1; TRBD2 matches at 11 bases. Germline values: CDR1 KGHSH, CDR2 LQKENI. The CDR3 spans 16 residues. V was pared by 8 bases and J by 2 bases, with 8 bases of the junction left unmatched. For the CDR3, the DNA is TGTGCCAGCCGTTCGACTAGCGGGGTGACCTACAATGAGCAGTTCTTC. Its protein is CASRSTSGVTYNEQFF.

This clone was seen only once. This CDR3 is CASREAGTASYEQYF. CDR3 sequence (DNA): TGTGCCAGCAGGGAGGCCGGGACAGCCTCCTACGAGCAGTACTTC. The genes are TRBV28 and TRBJ2-7, with 7 bases fitting TRBD1. V was pared by 6 bases and J by 0 bases, with 8 bases of the junction left unmatched. Germline CDR1 reads MDHEN; CDR2 reads SYDVKM. CDR3 size: 15 residues.

The rearrangement joins TRBV7-9 to TRBJ1-3, with 9 bases lining up with TRBD1. Germline assignment: CDR1 SEHNR and CDR2 FQNEAQ (reference sequence). This CDR3 region has 19 residues. After removal of 5 bases from V and 4 bases from J, the junction contained 18 bases not matched to a gene. The CDR3: CASSTRGGGQGPSGNTIYF. In DNA form, the CDR3 reads TGTGCCAGCAGCACCAGGGGGGGAGGACAGGGGCCTTCCGGAAACACCATATATTTT. Together with reference TRBV7-9 and TRBJ1-3, the CDR3 gives the full variable domain: DTGVSQNPRHKITKRGQNVTFRCDPISEHNRLYWYRQTLGQGPEFLTYFQNEAQLEKSRLLSDRFSAERPKGSFSTLEIQRTEQGDSAMYLCASSTRGGGQGPSGNTIYFGEGSWLTVV.

J is TRBJ2-7 and V is TRBV5-5, with 9 bases matching TRBD2. Germline loops: CDR1 SGHKS, CDR2 YYEKEE (reference sequence). This CDR3 contains 16 residues. J was trimmed by 5 bases and V by 4 bases; bases with no gene match: 13. The CDR3 bases are TGTGCCAGCAGCCCCCGTGGTAGCGGGAGTACCCACGAGCAGTACTTC. This translates into CASSPRGSGSTHEQYF.

The chain combines TRBV18 with TRBJ1-5; 8 bases are shared with TRBD1. Germline CDR1 KGHSH, CDR2 LQKENI. V dropped 3 bases and J dropped 7; count of bases not matched to a gene: 5. CDR3 size: 14 residues. CDR3 nucleotide sequence: TGTGCCAGCTCACCGGACAGGGCTAGGCAGCCCCAGCATTTT. This translates into CASSPDRARQPQHF.

The chain has TRBV18 and TRBJ2-7; D not certain. V was shortened by 0 bases and J by 5 bases, with 8 bases between the two germline ends. This CDR3 contains 13 residues. The germline V gene has CDR1 KGHSH and CDR2 LQKENI. Written as DNA, the CDR3 is TGTGCCAGCTCACCACCGCCGGCGGACGAGCAGTACTTC. Residues: CASSPPPADEQYF.

Only a few counts were recorded for this clone. This chain links TRBV11-3 with TRBJ1-6, with D hard to call. CDR1 and CDR2 from the germline V gene are SGHNT and YENEEA. The CDR3 loop spans 12 amino acids. Trimming took 3 bases from V and 9 from J, leaving 6 bases between them. The DNA for the CDR3 is TGTGCCAGCAGCTTGTTTAGTTCACCCCTCCACTTT. The encoded protein is CASSLFSSPLHF.

The genes are TRBV27 and TRBJ2-3; D is undetermined. The CDR3 runs to 13 residues. V gave up 7 bases and J gave up 5 bases, with 13 bases separating them. Per germline, CDR1 MNHEY and CDR2 SMNVEV (reference sequence). This chain's CDR3 is CASTPTLGDTQYF. CDR3 nucleotide sequence: TGTGCCAGCACCCCCACCCTAGGAGATACGCAGTATTTT.

The rearrangement joins TRBV3-1 (or the pseudogene TRBV3-2) to TRBJ1-1, with TRBD1 identical over 8 bases. The CDR3 runs to 14 residues. Germline V lookup: CDR1 LGHDT, CDR2 YNNKEL (reference sequence). J was trimmed by 6 bases and V by 4 bases; bases with no gene match: 7. CDR3 sequence: CASSLGQGRAEAFF. The CDR3 DNA sequence: TGTGCCAGCAGCCTAGGACAGGGACGGGCTGAAGCTTTCTTT.